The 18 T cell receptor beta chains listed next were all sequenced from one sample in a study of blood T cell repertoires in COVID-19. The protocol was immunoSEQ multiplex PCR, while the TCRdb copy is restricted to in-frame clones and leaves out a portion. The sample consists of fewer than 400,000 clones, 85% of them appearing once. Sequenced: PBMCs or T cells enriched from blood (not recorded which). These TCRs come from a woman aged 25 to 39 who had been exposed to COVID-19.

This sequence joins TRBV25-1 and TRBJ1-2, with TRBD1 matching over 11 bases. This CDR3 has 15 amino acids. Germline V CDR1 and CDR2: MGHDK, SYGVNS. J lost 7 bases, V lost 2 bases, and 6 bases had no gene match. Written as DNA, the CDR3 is TGTGCCAGCAGTGAACCCGGGACAGGGGGTGCTGGCTACACCTTC. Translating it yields CASSEPGTGGAGYTF.

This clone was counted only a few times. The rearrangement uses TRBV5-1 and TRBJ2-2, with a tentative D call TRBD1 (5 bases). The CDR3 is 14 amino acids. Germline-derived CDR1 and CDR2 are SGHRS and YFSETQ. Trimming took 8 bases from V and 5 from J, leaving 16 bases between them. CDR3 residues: CASFQGSKTGELFF. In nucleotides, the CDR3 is TGCGCCAGTTTCCAGGGTAGTAAGACCGGGGAGCTGTTTTTT. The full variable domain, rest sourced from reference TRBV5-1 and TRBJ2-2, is KAGVTQTPRYLIKTRGQQVTLSCSPISGHRSVSWYQQTPGQGLQFLFEYFSETQRNKGNFPGRFSGRQFSNSRSEMNVSTLELGDSALYLCASFQGSKTGELFFGEGSRLTVL.

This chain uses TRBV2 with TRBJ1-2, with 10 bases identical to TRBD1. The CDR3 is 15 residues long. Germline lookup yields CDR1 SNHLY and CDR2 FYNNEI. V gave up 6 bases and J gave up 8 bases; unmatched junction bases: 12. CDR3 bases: TGTGCCAGCAGCTACCGGGACAGGGGATCGGAAGGCTACACCTTC. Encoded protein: CASSYRDRGSEGYTF.

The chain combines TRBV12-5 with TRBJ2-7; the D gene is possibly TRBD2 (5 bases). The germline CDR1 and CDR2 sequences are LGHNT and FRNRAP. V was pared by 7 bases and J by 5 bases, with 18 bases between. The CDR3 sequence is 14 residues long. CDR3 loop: CASALDGGWDEQYF. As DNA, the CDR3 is TGTGCTAGTGCCTTGGACGGAGGTTGGGACGAGCAGTACTTC.

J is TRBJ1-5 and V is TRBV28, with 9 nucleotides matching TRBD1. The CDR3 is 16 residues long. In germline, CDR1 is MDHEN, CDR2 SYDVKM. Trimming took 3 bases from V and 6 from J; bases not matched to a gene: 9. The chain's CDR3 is CASSFTAGTGIQPQHF. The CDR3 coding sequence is TGTGCCAGCAGTTTTACCGCCGGGACAGGGATTCAGCCCCAGCATTTT.

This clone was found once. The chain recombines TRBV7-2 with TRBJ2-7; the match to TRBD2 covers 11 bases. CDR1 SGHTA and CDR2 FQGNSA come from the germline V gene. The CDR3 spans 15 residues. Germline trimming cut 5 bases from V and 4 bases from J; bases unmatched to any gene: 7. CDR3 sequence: CASSQGTSGGYEQYF. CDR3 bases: TGTGCCAGCAGCCAAGGTACTAGCGGGGGTTACGAGCAGTACTTC.

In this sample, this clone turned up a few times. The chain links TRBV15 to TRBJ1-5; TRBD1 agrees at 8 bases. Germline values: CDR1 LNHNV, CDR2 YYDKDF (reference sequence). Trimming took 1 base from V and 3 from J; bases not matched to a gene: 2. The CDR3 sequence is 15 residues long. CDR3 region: CATSRGQGYNQPQHF. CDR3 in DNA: TGTGCCACCAGCAGAGGACAGGGGTACAATCAGCCCCAGCATTTT.

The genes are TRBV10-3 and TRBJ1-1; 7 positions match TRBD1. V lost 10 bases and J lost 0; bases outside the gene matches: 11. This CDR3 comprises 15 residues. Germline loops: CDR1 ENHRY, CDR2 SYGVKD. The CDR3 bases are TGTGCCACCTCCGGGGACAGCTCCCTGAACACTGAAGCTTTCTTT. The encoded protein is CATSGDSSLNTEAFF.

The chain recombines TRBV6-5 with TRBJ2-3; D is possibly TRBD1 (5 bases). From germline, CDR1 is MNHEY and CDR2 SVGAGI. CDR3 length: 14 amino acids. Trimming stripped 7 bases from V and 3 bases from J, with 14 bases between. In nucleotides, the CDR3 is TGTGCCAGCAAGACAGTAGCCGGGACAGATACGCAGTATTTT. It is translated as CASKTVAGTDTQYF.

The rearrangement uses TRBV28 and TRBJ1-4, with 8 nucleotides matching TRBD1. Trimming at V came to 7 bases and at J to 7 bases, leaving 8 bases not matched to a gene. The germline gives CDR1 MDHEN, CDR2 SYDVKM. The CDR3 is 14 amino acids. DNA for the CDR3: TGTGCCAGCACTACCACAGGGGGGGGTGAAAAACTGTTTTTT. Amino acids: CASTTTGGGEKLFF.

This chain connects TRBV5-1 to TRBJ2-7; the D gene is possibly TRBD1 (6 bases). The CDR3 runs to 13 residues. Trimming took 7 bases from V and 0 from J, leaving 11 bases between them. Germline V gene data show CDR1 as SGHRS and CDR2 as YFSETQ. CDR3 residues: CASGQTHSYEQYF. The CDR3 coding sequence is TGCGCCAGCGGACAGACGCACTCCTACGAGCAGTACTTC.

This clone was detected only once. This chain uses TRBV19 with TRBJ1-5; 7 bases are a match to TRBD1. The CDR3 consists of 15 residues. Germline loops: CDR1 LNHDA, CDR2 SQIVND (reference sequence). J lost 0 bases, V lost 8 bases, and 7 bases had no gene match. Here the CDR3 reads CASVGTAYSNQPQHF. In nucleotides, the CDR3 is TGTGCCAGTGTAGGGACAGCCTATAGCAATCAGCCCCAGCATTTT.

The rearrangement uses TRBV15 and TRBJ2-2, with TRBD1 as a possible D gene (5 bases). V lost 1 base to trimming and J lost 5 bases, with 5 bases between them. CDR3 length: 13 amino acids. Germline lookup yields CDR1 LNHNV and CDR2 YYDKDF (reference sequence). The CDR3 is CATSRAGTGELFF. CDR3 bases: TGTGCCACCAGCAGAGCAGGGACCGGGGAGCTGTTTTTT.

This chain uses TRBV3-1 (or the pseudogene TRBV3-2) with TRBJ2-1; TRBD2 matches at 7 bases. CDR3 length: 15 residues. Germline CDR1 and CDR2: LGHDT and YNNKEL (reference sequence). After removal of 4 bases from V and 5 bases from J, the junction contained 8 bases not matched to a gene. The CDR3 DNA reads TGTGCCAGCAGCCGAGCGGGGACCGCAGACAATGAGCAGTTCTTC. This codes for CASSRAGTADNEQFF.

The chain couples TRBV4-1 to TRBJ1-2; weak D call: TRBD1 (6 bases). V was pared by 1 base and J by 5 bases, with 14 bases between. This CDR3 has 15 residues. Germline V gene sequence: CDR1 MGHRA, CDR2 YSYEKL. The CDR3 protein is CASSQGWGQVYGYTF. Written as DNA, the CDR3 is TGCGCCAGCAGCCAAGGGTGGGGACAAGTATATGGCTACACCTTC.

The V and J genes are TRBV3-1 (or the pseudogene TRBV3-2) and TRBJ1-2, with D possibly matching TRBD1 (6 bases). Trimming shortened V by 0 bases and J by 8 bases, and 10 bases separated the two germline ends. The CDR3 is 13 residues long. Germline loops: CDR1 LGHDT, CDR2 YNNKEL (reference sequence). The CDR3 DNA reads TGTGCCAGCAGCCAAGAATGGGACAAAGGCTACACCTTC. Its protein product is CASSQEWDKGYTF.

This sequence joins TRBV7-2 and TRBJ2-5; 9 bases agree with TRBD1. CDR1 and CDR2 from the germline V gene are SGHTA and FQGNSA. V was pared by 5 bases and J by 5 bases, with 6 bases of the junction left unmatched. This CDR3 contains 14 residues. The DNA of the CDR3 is TGTGCCAGCAGCCATGGACAGGGGAGGGAGACCCAGTACTTC. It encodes CASSHGQGRETQYF.

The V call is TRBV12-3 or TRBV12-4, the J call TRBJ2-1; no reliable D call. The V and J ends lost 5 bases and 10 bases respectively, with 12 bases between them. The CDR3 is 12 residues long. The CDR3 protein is CASSVLTIEQFF. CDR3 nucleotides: TGTGCCAGCAGTGTCCTCACAATAGAGCAGTTCTTC.